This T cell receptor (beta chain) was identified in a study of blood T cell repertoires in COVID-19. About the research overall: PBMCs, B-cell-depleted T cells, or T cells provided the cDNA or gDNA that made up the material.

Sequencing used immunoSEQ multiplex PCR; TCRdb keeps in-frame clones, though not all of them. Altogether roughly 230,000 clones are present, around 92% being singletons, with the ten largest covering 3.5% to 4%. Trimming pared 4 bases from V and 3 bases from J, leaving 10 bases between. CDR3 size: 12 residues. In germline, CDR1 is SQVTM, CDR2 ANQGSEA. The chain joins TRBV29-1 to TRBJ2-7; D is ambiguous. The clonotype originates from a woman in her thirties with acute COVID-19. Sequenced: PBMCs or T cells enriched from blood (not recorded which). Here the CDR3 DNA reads TGCAGCGTTGTGTACAGCAGCTACGAGCAGTACTTC. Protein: CSVVYSSYEQYF.